The TCR beta chain described here comes from a study of Ad26.COV2.S vaccination and SARS-CoV-2 variants. Overall study: Ad26.COV2.S given intramuscularly, once or twice 56 days apart.

The data were produced by immunoSEQ multiplex PCR, yet TCRdb's version contains in-frame clones alone and is incomplete. The sample records just over 350,000 clones, 85% being singletons. V was pared by 7 bases and J by 6 bases, with 15 bases of the junction left unmatched. CDR1 and CDR2 from the germline V gene are SEHNR and FQNEAQ (reference sequence). The CDR3 consists of 16 residues. This clone was counted only a few times. Its target is not known. Findings and limits, study-wide: Recipients of either vaccine or placebo displayed similar breadth of non-spike TCRs. People given the vaccine had a wider spike-specific TCR breadth than placebo recipients did.

Treatment of the sample: 15 to 20 received Ad26.COV2.S at low or high dose, single or two shots; roughly five received placebo; per-sample allocation not given. All samples were drawn on day 63, counting from the first vaccine or placebo injection. This receptor was obtained from a person between 18 and 59 years old who received the Ad26.COV2.S COVID-19 vaccine or a placebo. The material sequenced was peripheral blood, taken in a trial of Ad26.COV2.S vaccine versus placebo. This sequence joins TRBV7-9 and TRBJ2-7, with TRBD2 identical over 10 bases. CDR3 amino acids: CASIPSGGSGGAEQYF. Here the CDR3 DNA reads TGTGCCAGCATACCCTCCGGTGGAAGCGGGGGGGCCGAGCAGTACTTC.